This T cell receptor beta chain appears in the sequencing data of a study of blood T cell repertoires in COVID-19. The germline V gene encodes CDR1 MNHNY and CDR2 SVGAGI (reference sequence). The length of the CDR3 is 16 residues. The V gene end was trimmed by 6 bases and the J gene end by 5 bases; junction bases not matched to a gene: 10. Profiled with immunoSEQ multiplex PCR; TCRdb holds only in-frame clones, not every one. The profile shows around 250,000 clones, 65% to 85% of them singletons. This chain connects TRBV6-6 to TRBJ2-1; 10 bases agree with TRBD2. This TCR was recovered from a man aged 80 or over with acute or convalescent COVID-19. Sequencing input: peripheral blood. The CDR3, as DNA: TGTGCCAGCAGCCTACCCAGGACTAGCGGAAACAATGAGCAGTTCTTC. This translates into CASSLPRTSGNNEQFF.